The clone carrying this T cell receptor beta chain turned up a few times. The target antigen is unknown. Trimming cost V 8 bases and J 7 bases, with 17 bases left between them. The CDR3 length is 13 residues. Germline V gives CDR1 SGHTA, CDR2 FQGTGA. Assembly of TCR beta libraries relied on iRepertoire HTBI primers together with Arm-PCR of CDR3 regions. One entry per CDR3 protein results from TCRdb running MiXCR on the multiplex PCR reads. The sample yields about 440,000 distinct CDR3 sequences, 14% to 15% seen once. Time point reported: newly diagnosed GD, antithyroid drugs for less than 3 months. Researchers made the TCR library from RNA that was extracted from PBMCs. This record comes from a study of regulatory T cells in long-lasting Graves disease. Study as a whole: Graves' patients with a new diagnosis had received antithyroid drugs under 3 months. Notes on the study in general: Persistent patients shared 2,500 to 3,000 public clonotypes among themselves. Newly diagnosed patients shared fewer, at some 970. Persistent Graves' cases showed lower TCR diversity than newly diagnosed cases.

This sample also appeared in a second study, on T cells in Graves' hyperthyroidism and ophthalmopathy. From that study: Blood also held most thyroid clonotypes expanded beyond 0.001.

This sequence originates from a woman in her twenties or thirties with Graves disease. The material was peripheral blood mononuclear cells (PBMCs), obtained at new diagnosis, from a patient treated with antithyroid drugs. The gene calls are TRBV7-3 and TRBJ1-1, with D possibly being TRBD1 (6 bases). The chain's CDR3 is CASGTGQIGEAFF. The DNA of the CDR3 is TGTGCCAGCGGTACAGGGCAGATTGGTGAAGCTTTCTTT.